A selection of T cell receptor beta chains follows, all from one sample in a study of identical twins. TCRdb re-called the 5' RACE reads through MiXCR, storing one row per CDR3 protein. The table has 650,000 to 750,000 distinct CDR3 sequences, 21% seen once. The same data also went into a second study, on T cells expressing NK-cell markers.

Specimen: PBMCs. Source of these receptors: a woman aged 18-29 years in good health. Both conserved end residues are part of each CDR3. The order of the fields is J gene, V gene, clone size, D gene, CDR3 protein, CDR3 DNA. A D gene is named only where the DNA matches it firmly. Clone size, where shown, is once, few, many, or a class for clones that have expanded.

TRBJ2-5,TRBV10-1,-,TRBD2,CASSETSGNQETQYF,TGCGCCAGCAGTGAAACTAGCGGGAACCAAGAGACCCAGTACTTC
TRBJ2-5,TRBV5-1,many,-,CASSLNRRGHFQETQYF,TGCGCCAGCAGCTTGAATCGGCGGGGGCACTTCCAAGAGACCCAGTACTTC
TRBJ1-5,TRBV6-2/TRBV6-3,few,-,CASSYNRGVQPQHF,TGTGCCAGCAGTTACAATCGGGGGGTCCAGCCCCAGCATTTT
TRBJ2-5,TRBV15,few,-,CATEELGLETQYF,TGTGCCACCGAAGAGTTAGGATTAGAGACCCAGTACTTC
TRBJ2-7,TRBV6-1,few,TRBD2,CASSPWEGTNEQYF,TGTGCCAGCAGCCCCTGGGAGGGTACGAACGAGCAGTACTTC
TRBJ2-3,TRBV6-1,few,TRBD2,CASSVSGVADTQYF,TGTGCCAGCAGTGTTAGCGGGGTCGCAGATACGCAGTATTTT
TRBJ1-1,TRBV5-1,-,-,CASSYEGNTEAFF,TGCGCCAGCAGCTACGAGGGGAACACTGAAGCTTTCTTT
TRBJ1-2,TRBV5-1,few,-,CASSRGDYGYTF,TGCGCCAGCAGCCGTGGGGACTATGGCTACACCTTC
TRBJ1-1,TRBV2,-,-,CASSEVKGLAEAFF,TGTGCCAGCAGTGAAGTGAAGGGCCTAGCCGAAGCTTTCTTT
TRBJ2-1,TRBV6-1,few,TRBD1,CASTDRGTPNEQFF,TGTGCCAGCACAGACAGGGGGACCCCCAATGAGCAGTTCTTC
TRBJ2-3,TRBV20-1,-,-,CSATSRRRTSTDTQYF,TGCAGTGCTACATCCCGGAGGCGGACTAGCACAGATACGCAGTATTTT
TRBJ2-7,TRBV27,-,TRBD1,CASRLGQPPSEQYF,TGTGCCAGCAGGCTGGGACAGCCACCCTCCGAGCAGTACTTC
TRBJ2-1,TRBV7-9,once,-,CASSFVGLPPEDNEQFF,TGTGCCAGCAGCTTTGTCGGGCTACCCCCCGAAGACAATGAGCAGTTCTTC
TRBJ2-1,TRBV6-5,-,TRBD1,CASSSYTGGRYNEQFF,TGTGCCAGCAGTTCATACACAGGGGGAAGATACAATGAGCAGTTCTTC
TRBJ2-5,TRBV20-1,few,-,CSARGPETQETQYF,TGCAGTGCTAGAGGACCCGAAACCCAAGAGACCCAGTACTTC
TRBJ2-7,TRBV20-1,-,-,CSARRQIEQYF,TGCAGTGCTAGGCGGCAGATCGAGCAGTACTTC
TRBJ1-3,TRBV12-3/TRBV12-4,-,-,CASNRDLGNTIYF,TGTGCCAGCAACCGGGACCTTGGAAACACCATATATTTT
TRBJ2-7,TRBV7-6,-,TRBD2,CASSNGRHYEQYF,TGTGCCAGCAGCAACGGGAGGCACTACGAGCAGTACTTC
TRBJ1-1,TRBV12-3/TRBV12-4,-,-,CASSFGKVETFF,TGTGCCAGCAGTTTCGGGAAGGTAGAGACTTTCTTT
TRBJ2-1,TRBV29-1,many,TRBD2,CSVRWREREWNEQFF,TGCAGCGTAAGGTGGAGGGAGCGGGAGTGGAATGAGCAGTTCTTC
TRBJ2-7,TRBV20-1,-,-,CSATARDYEQYF,TGCAGTGCTACAGCCCGGGACTACGAGCAGTACTTC
TRBJ2-7,TRBV7-8,-,-,CASSLYGALPTYEQYF,TGTGCCAGCAGCTTATACGGGGCACTTCCTACCTACGAGCAGTACTTC
TRBJ2-7,TRBV6-5,-,TRBD2,CASSYSGTRAEQYF,TGTGCCAGCAGTTACTCGGGGACTAGAGCCGAGCAGTACTTC
TRBJ2-3,TRBV5-6,few,-,CASSLVGEGTDTQYF,TGTGCCAGCAGCTTAGTGGGAGAGGGCACAGATACGCAGTATTTT
TRBJ2-1,TRBV6-1,few,TRBD2,CASSEGVGAGRFF,TGTGCCAGCAGTGAAGGGGTAGGAGCGGGGCGGTTCTTC
TRBJ2-1,TRBV7-9,-,-,CASSPDSPHEQFF,TGTGCCAGCAGCCCAGACAGCCCGCATGAGCAGTTCTTC
TRBJ2-1,TRBV9,-,TRBD2,CASSVDEAGGNEQFF,TGTGCCAGCAGCGTTGATGAGGCGGGAGGTAATGAGCAGTTCTTC